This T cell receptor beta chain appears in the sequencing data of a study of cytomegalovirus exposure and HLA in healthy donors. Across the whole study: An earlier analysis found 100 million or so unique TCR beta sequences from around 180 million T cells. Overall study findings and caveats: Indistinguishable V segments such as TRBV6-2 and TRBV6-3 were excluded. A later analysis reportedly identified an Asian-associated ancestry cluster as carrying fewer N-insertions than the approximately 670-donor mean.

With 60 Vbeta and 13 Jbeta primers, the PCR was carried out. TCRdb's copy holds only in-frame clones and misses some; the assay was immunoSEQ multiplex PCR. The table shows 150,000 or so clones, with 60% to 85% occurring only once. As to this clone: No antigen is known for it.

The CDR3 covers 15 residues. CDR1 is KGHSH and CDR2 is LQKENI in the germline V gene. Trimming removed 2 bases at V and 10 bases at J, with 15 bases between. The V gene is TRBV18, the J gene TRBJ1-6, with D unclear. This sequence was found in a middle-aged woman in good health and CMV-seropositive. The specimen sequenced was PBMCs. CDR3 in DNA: TGTGCCAGCTCACCAACCGACGGACTTGAGTCACCCCTCCACTTT. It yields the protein CASSPTDGLESPLHF.